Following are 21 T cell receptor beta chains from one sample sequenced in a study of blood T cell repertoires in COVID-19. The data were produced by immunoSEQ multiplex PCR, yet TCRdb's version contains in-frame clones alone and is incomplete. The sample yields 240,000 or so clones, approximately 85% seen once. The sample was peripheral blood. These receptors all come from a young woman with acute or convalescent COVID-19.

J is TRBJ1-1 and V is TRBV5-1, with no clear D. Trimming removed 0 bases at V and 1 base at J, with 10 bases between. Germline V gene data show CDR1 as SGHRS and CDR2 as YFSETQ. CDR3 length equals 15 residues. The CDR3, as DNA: TGCGCCAGCAGCTTGGGGCCGAGACAGAACACTGAAGCTTTCTTT. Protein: CASSLGPRQNTEAFF.

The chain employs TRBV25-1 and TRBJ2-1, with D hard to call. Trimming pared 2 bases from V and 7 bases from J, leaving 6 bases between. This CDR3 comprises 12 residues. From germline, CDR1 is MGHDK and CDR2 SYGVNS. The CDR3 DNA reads TGTGCCAGCAGTGAAGCCGGGAATGAGCAGTTCTTC. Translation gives CASSEAGNEQFF.

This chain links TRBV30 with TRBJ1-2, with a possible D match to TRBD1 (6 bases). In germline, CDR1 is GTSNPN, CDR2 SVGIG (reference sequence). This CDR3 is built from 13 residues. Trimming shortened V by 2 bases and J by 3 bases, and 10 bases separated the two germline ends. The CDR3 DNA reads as TGTGCCTGGAGTTTGGACAGATACTATGGCTACACCTTC. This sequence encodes CAWSLDRYYGYTF.

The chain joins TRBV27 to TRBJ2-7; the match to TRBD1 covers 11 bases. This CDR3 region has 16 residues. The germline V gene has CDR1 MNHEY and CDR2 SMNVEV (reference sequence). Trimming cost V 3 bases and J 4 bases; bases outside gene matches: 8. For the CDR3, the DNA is TGTGCCAGCAGTTTCGGGGCGGGACAGGGGGAATACGAGCAGTACTTC. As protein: CASSFGAGQGEYEQYF.

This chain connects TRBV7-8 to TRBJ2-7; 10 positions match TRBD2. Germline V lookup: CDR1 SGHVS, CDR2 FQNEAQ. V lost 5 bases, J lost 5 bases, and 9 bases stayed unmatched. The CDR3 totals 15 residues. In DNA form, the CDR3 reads TGTGCCAGCAGCCCTAGCGGGAGCGAAGCCCACGAGCAGTACTTC. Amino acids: CASSPSGSEAHEQYF.

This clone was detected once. As DNA, the CDR3 is TGTGCCACCAGCAGGAAGGACAGTTCTAAAGCTTTCTTT. As protein: CATSRKDSSKAFF. The rearrangement uses TRBV15 and TRBJ1-1; D is possibly TRBD1 (6 bases). This CDR3 region has 13 residues. V shed 3 bases and J shed 9 bases, with 14 bases lying between them. Germline-derived CDR1 and CDR2 are LNHNV and YYDKDF (reference sequence).

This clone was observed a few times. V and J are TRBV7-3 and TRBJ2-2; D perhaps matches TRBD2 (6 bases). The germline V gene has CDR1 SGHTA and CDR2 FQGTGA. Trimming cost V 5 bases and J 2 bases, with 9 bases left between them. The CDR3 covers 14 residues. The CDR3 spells CASSRDSNTGELFF. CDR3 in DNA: TGTGCCAGCAGCCGGGACTCCAACACCGGGGAGCTGTTTTTT.

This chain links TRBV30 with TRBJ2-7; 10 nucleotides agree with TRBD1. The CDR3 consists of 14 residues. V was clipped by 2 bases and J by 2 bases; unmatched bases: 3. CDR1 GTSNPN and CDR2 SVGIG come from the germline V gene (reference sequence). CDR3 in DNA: TGTGCCTGGAGTCTTGGGACAGGGGCCTACGAGCAGTACTTC. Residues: CAWSLGTGAYEQYF.

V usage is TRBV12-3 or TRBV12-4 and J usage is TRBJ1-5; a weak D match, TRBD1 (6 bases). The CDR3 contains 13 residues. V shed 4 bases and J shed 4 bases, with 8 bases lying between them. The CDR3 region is CASSWTANQPQHF. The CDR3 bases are TGTGCCAGCAGTTGGACAGCTAATCAGCCCCAGCATTTT.

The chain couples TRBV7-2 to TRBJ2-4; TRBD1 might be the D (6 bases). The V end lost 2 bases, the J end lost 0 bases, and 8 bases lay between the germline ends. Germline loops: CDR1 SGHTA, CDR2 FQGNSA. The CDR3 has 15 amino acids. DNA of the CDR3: TGTGCCAGCAGCTTAAGGGGGATAGCCAAAAACATTCAGTACTTC. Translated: CASSLRGIAKNIQYF.

DNA of the CDR3: TGTGCCAGCAGCTCCGAACTCGGGATCACAGAAAAACTGTTTTTT. Translated: CASSSELGITEKLFF. The V gene is TRBV7-2, the J gene TRBJ1-4; D remains unclear. With 4 bases removed from V and 8 bases from J, the gap between germline ends came to 17 bases. This CDR3 comprises 15 residues. CDR1 is SGHTA and CDR2 is FQGNSA in the germline V gene.

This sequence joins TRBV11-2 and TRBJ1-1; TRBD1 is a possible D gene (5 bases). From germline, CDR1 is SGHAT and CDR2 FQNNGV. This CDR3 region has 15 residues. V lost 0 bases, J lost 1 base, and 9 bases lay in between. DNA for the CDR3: TGTGCCAGCAGCTTAGACGGACAAAAGAACACTGAAGCTTTCTTT. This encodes CASSLDGQKNTEAFF. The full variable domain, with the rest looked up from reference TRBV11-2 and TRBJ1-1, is EAGVAQSPRYKIIEKRQSVAFWCNPISGHATLYWYQQILGQGPKLLIQFQNNGVVDDSQLPKDRFSAERLKGVDSTLKIQPAKLEDSAVYLCASSLDGQKNTEAFFGQGTRLTVV.

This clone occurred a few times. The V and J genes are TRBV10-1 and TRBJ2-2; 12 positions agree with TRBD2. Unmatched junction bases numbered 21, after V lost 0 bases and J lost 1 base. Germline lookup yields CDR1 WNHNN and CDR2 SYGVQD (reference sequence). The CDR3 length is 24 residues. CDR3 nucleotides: TGCGCCAGCAGTGAGTCGAGAAACAAAACTAGCGGGAGGACCCTTTACCTGAACACCGGGGAGCTGTTTTTT. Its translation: CASSESRNKTSGRTLYLNTGELFF.

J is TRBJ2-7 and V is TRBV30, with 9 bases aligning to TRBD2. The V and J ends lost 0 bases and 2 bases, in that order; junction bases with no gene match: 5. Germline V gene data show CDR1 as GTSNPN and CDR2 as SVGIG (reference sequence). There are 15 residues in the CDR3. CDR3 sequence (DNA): TGTGCCTGGAGTGTAGGGCCTAGCGGGACCTACGAGCAGTACTTC. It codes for CAWSVGPSGTYEQYF.

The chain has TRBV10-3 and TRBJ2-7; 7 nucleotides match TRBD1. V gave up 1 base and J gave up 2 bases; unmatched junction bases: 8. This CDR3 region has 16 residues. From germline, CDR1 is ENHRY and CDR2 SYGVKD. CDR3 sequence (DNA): TGTGCCATCAGTGAGTTGGGACGGACAGGAACCTACGAGCAGTACTTC. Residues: CAISELGRTGTYEQYF.

The CDR3 is CASSDSDRGNQPQHF. Written as DNA, the CDR3 is TGTGCCAGCAGTGACTCGGACAGGGGCAATCAGCCCCAGCATTTT. The rearrangement joins TRBV6-4 to TRBJ1-5, with 8 bases that match TRBD1. J lost 2 bases, V lost 0 bases, and 0 bases had no gene match. The CDR3 has 15 residues. CDR1 and CDR2 from the germline V gene are MRHNA and SNTAGT.

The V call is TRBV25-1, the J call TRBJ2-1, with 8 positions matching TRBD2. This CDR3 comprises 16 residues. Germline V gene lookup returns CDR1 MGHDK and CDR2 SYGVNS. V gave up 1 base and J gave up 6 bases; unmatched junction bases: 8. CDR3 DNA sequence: TGTGCCAGCAGTGAATCCAACGGGAGGGAAGGCAATGAGCAGTTCTTC. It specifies CASSESNGREGNEQFF.

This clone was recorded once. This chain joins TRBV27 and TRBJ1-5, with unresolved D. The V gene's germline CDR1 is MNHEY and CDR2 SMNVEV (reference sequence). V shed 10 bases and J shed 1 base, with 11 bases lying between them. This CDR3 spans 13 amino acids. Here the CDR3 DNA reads TGTGCCACCTCCTCCTCCAGCAATCAGCCCCAGCATTTT. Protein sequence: CATSSSSNQPQHF.

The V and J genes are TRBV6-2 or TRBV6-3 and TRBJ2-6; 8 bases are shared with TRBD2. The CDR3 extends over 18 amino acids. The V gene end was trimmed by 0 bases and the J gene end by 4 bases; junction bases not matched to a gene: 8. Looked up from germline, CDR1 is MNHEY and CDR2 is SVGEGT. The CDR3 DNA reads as TGTGCCAGCAGTTACTCGTGGACTAGCATTTCCGGGGCCAACGTCCTGACTTTC. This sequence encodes CASSYSWTSISGANVLTF.

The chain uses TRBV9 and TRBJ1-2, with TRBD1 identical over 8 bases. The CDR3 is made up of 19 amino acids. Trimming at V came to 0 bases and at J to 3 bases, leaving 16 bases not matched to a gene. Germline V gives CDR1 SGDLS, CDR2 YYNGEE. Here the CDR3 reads CASSVAKGGRTGLDYGYTF. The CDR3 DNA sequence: TGTGCCAGCAGCGTAGCTAAGGGGGGACGGACAGGGCTTGACTATGGCTACACCTTC.

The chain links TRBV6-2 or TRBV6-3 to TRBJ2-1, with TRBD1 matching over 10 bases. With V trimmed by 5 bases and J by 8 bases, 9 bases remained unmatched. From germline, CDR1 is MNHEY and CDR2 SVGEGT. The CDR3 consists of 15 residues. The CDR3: CASSKRQGAYHEQFF. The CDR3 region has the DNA TGTGCCAGCAGTAAACGACAGGGGGCTTACCATGAGCAGTTCTTC.